Listed below are T cell receptor beta chains from one sample, sequenced in a study of T cells in Graves' hyperthyroidism and ophthalmopathy. TCRdb fed the multiplex PCR reads into MiXCR, producing one record per CDR3 protein. The sample has hundreds of thousands of distinct CDR3 sequences, more than 12% seen once; the top ten hold under 15%. Material: blood. The origin of the receptors is a woman aged 45-60 years with Graves' ophthalmopathy. The CDR3 runs from the conserved cysteine through the conserved F or W. A clone size is listed for some rows: how often the clone was seen (once, few, many), or a class if it is expanded.

len | j_gene | v_gene | abundance | CDR3aa
12 | TRBJ1-6 | TRBV20-1 | . | CSASGNNSPLHF
13 | TRBJ2-1 | TRBV2 | many | CASRPGRRDEQFF
17 | TRBJ2-7 | TRBV14 | . | CASSQKGLWDQELEQYF
16 | TRBJ2-2 | TRBV7-6 | many | CASSLAASGNTGELFF
14 | TRBJ1-5 | TRBV12-5 | many | CASGLGYGNQPQHF
16 | TRBJ2-3 | TRBV4-3 | . | CASSFASGRRTDTQYF
14 | TRBJ1-1 | TRBV6-1 | . | CASSKTGENTEAFF
16 | TRBJ2-7 | TRBV7-9 | many | CASSHTPSGPSYEQYF
13 | TRBJ2-1 | TRBV12-3/TRBV12-4 | few | CASSFPMNNEQFF
13 | TRBJ2-5 | TRBV30 | few | CAWSPGGPETQYF
14 | TRBJ2-5 | TRBV15 | many | CATSTDQGAETQYF
12 | TRBJ1-2 | TRBV6-5 | many | CASSYYLGGYTF
17 | TRBJ2-1 | TRBV5-1 | many | CASSSGLAGISYNEQFF
16 | TRBJ2-1 | TRBV5-1 | . | CASSSDSSGRVYEQFF
14 | TRBJ2-2 | TRBV12-3/TRBV12-4 | many | CASSRSGPTGELFF
12 | TRBJ2-1 | TRBV11-2 | many | CASSLVLNEQFF